This T cell receptor beta chain came from a study of early T cells in non-severe SARS-CoV-2 infection (dated by TCRdb to about 2021). For the study in its entirety: Because TCR sequencing relied on bulk RNA taken from unsorted whole blood, pairing of alpha and beta chains was not possible. Study-level results and caveats: Matching against VDJdb was skewed toward anti-spike CD8 responses, likely underestimated virus-specific expansions, and missed private and CD4 specificities.

This clonotype was counted many times. This receptor's antigen is unknown. No base quality information exists; no much larger clone differs at one position. The method behind the library was 5' RACE. The sequencer listed for this sample is NextSeq 500. In the TCR library protocol, unique molecular identifiers were attached to individual cDNA molecules to correct for PCR bias and sequencing error. Both TCR alpha and beta chains were sequenced, and tight co-correlation was observed between alpha and beta sequence abundances in each sample. The authors' analysis ran thus. Decombinator V4 was used to annotate the V gene, J gene and CDR3 of the TCR sequences. TCRs were defined as expanded if a significant change between any two time points was detected under a Poisson model with p below 0.0001. TCR abundances were normalised to the total number of TCRs sequenced in each sample and reported as counts per million. MAIT TCRs were defined by TRAV1-2 paired with TRAJ12, TRAJ20 or TRAJ33, and iNKT TCRs by TRAV10 paired with TRAJ18. VDJdb, accessed 1 November 2021, was searched for CMV, EBV and SARS-CoV-2 annotated TCRs, with TCRs annotated for multiple antigens excluded. In-frame beta chains were kept once TCRdb had trimmed the public reads at Q25 with fastp and called clones with MiXCR. Each record represents a unique CDR3 protein, reported with the most common genes and DNA among its rows. For this entry, the V and J calls and clone size follow TCRdb and not the study's own pipeline. For this sample there are more than 95,000 distinct CDR3 sequences; 15% to 20% appear just once. Around 1.3% of the sample is in the top ten clones.

The study was a case-control design nested within a healthcare worker cohort in London, UK, with weekly nasopharyngeal swab PCR tests and blood sampling. Healthcare workers were enrolled in the week of the UK lockdown, from 23 to 31 March 2020, and were followed every week for up to 16 weeks. The CDR3 numbers 15 residues from cysteine through phenylalanine. Only CDR3 DNA is held: 45 bases, read in frame from base 1. Unmatched junction bases come to 4, with V trimmed by 4 bases and J by 2 bases. CDR1 SGHRS and CDR2 YFSETQ are derived from the germline V gene. Sequencing was carried out using whole blood. Recombination joined TRBV5-1 with TRBJ2-7; 12 bases in the junction line up with TRBD2. The TCR originated in an adult who was a healthcare worker with PCR-confirmed SARS-CoV-2 infection or an uninfected control (not recorded which). The DNA is as follows: TGCGCCAGCAGCCTCGGACTAGCGGGGACCTACGAGCAGTACTTC. Its protein product is CASSLGLAGTYEQYF.